This is a list of T cell receptor beta chains from one sample in a study of T cells after yellow fever vaccination. TCRdb analysed the 5' RACE reads with MiXCR anew, one entry per CDR3 protein. The repertoire includes more than 300,000 distinct CDR3 sequences, around 10% of them detected once, and about 3% sits in the top ten. This specimen was CD4+ T cells sorted from PBMCs, taken 45 days after the yellow fever booster vaccination. The source of these receptors is a man aged 18 to 29 who received the YFV17D yellow fever vaccine. CDR3s leave out the opening cysteine and the closing phenylalanine or tryptophan. Some rows have no size entry. The others give once, few or many, or a class for an expanded clone.

V	J	size	CDR3
TRBV15	TRBJ1-6	NA	ATSRQGVDNSPLH
TRBV3-1	TRBJ2-2	NA	ASRGLALGGELF
TRBV4-3	TRBJ2-1	many	ASSQGRAREQF
TRBV3-1	TRBJ2-7	few	ASAGTVATKQY
TRBV12-5	TRBJ2-1	few	ASGRDIYNEQF
TRBV12-3/TRBV12-4	TRBJ2-7	NA	ASSFQGVYEQY
TRBV5-1	TRBJ2-5	few	ASSTGGQGAEETQY
TRBV5-1	TRBJ2-3	NA	ASSFRSGGATDTQY
TRBV20-1	TRBJ2-3	few	SAHGRNTQY
TRBV7-2	TRBJ1-2	NA	ASSLGRVDGYT
TRBV7-8	TRBJ1-6	few	ASSTRTGQNSPLH
TRBV5-1	TRBJ1-1	NA	ASSHLTGGNTEAF
TRBV6-1	TRBJ2-1	few	ASSEAVGGVQNEQF
TRBV4-1	TRBJ1-1	many	ASSQDPGSYTEAF
TRBV18	TRBJ1-5	few	ASSPRTGEPWPQH
TRBV19	TRBJ2-7	few	ASSTLQGIIGYEQY
TRBV6-2/TRBV6-3	TRBJ2-7	NA	ASSYSSGTVW
TRBV4-3	TRBJ2-1	few	ASSPRTGGIYGEQF
TRBV10-3	TRBJ1-6	once	AISEQENSPLH
TRBV18	TRBJ2-5	many	ASSTGLQETQY
TRBV6-1	TRBJ1-2	few	ATRRGENYGYT
TRBV3-1	TRBJ1-6	many	ASSLDRGGSPLH
TRBV7-2	TRBJ2-1	NA	ASSFPLRRTGPYNEQF
TRBV5-1	TRBJ2-3	few	ASSGTNTDTQY
TRBV10-3	TRBJ1-4	few	AIIYEKLF
TRBV12-3/TRBV12-4	TRBJ2-5	many	ASSLFQEETQY
TRBV19	TRBJ2-3	few	ATALSPSDTQY
TRBV7-2	TRBJ2-3	many	ASSPRGASGVRDTQY
TRBV25-1	TRBJ1-4	few	ASSEPGREKLF
TRBV18	TRBJ2-5	few	ASSPIVSDPIETQY
TRBV7-7	TRBJ2-3	NA	ASSRGAGGLADTQY
TRBV7-8	TRBJ1-5	NA	ASSLELNQPQH
TRBV7-2	TRBJ2-7	few	ASSQMTGYYEQY